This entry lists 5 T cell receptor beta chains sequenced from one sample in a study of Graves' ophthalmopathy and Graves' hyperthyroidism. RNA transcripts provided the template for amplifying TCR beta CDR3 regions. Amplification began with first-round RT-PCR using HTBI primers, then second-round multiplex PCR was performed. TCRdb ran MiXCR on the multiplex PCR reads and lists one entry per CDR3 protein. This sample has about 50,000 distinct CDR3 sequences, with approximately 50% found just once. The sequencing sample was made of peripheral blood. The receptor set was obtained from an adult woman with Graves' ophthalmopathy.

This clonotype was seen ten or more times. As DNA, the CDR3 is TGCGCCAGCAGCCAAGATCGGGCGGGAGGGCCCCAAGAGACCCAGTACTTC. Its translation: CASSQDRAGGPQETQYF. The rearrangement links TRBV4-3 to TRBJ2-5; 9 bases fit TRBD2. The germline V gene has CDR1 LGHNA and CDR2 YSLEER. CDR3 length: 17 residues. J gave up 1 base and V 0 bases, and 6 bases lay outside the gene matches.

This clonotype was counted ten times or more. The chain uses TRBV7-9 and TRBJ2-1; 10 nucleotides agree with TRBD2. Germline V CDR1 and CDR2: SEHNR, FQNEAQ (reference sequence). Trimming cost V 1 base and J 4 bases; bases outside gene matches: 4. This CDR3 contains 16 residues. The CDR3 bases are TGTGCCAGCAGCTTAGGTAGCGGGAGGCCGTACAATGAGCAGTTCTTC. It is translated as CASSLGSGRPYNEQFF.

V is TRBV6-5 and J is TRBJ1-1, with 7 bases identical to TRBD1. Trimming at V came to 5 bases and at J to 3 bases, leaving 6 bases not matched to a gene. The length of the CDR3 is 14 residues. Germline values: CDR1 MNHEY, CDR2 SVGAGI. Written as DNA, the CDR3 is TGTGCCAGCAGTCCTCGACAGGGTCACACTGAAGCTTTCTTT. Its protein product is CASSPRQGHTEAFF.

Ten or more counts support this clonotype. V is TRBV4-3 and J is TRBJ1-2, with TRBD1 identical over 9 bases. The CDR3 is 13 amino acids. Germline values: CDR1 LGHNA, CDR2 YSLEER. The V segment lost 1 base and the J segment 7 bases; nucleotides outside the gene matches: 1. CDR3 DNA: TGCGCCAGCAGCCAAGGGACAGGGGCTGGCTACACCTTC. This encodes CASSQGTGAGYTF.

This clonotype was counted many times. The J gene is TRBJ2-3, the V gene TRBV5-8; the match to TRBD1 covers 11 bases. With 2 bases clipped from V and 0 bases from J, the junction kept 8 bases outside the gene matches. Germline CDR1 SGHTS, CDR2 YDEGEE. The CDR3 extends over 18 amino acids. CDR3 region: CASSFLGQGGASTDTQYF. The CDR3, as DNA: TGTGCCAGCAGCTTTTTGGGACAGGGGGGTGCTAGCACAGATACGCAGTATTTT.